Given below is one T cell receptor beta chain in context. The sample holds a few counts of this clone. Its recognized antigen is unknown. No qualities accompany the bases; no much larger clone lies one base away. These data come from a study of blood T cell repertoires in COVID-19 (dated by TCRdb to 2020 to 2021). For the study in its entirety: Samples from collaborators originated in the United States, Italy and Spain and spanned both the acute and convalescent phases of COVID-19. Samples were obtained from the ongoing ImmuneRACE study (first 160 participants) and from over 1,000 subjects provided by 6 global collaborators. The repertoires were released in a freely available public database meant as a resource for research on the immune response to SARS-CoV-2. The material from the prospective study consisted of cDNA or gDNA derived from T cells, B-cell-depleted T cells, or PBMCs. The sample metadata nearly always contained a de-identified subject ID, COVID-19 status, age in years and sex. The dataset comprised deeply sampled blood TCRbeta repertoires from subjects exposed to, actively infected with, or recovered from COVID-19. Where HLA class I and class II types were available, the types were taken from metadata supplied by the sample provider, not from assay-based typing.

Collaborating institutions collected whole blood in K2EDTA tubes following their own protocols. For TCRbeta analysis, collaborators shipped samples as frozen whole blood, isolated PBMCs, or DNA extracted from either of those sample types. The CDR3 sequence holds 12 residues, the cysteine and phenylalanine included. Only CDR3 DNA remains: 36 bases, in frame from the first base. Trimming removed 1 base from V and 9 bases from J, leaving 7 bases between the germline ends. According to the germline V gene (reference sequence), CDR1 reads LNHDA and CDR2 reads SQIVND. The paper as a whole reports these results and caveats: How much clinical and demographic metadata was included differed by source and by participant, and the metadata was provided uncurated.

TCRbeta CDR3 regions were amplified from genomic DNA using the immunoSEQ Assay, a bias-controlled multiplex PCR. In the source study's methods: The number of nucleated cells in each sample was estimated from the amplification of reference gene primers within the assay. To quantify the absolute abundance of each unique TCRbeta CDR3 rearrangement, sequence reads were collapsed and filtered. For each sample, productive Simpson clonality was calculated by taking the square root of Simpson's diversity index across productive rearrangements. Entries here come from immuneACCESS through TCRdb and include only in-frame sequences with V and J called. Some clones fail to appear in such tables; in the studies checked, an unresolved V gene covers under half of the shortfall, and the cause of the remainder is unknown. From that table come the V and J calls and clone size; the DNA was used to work out D and trimming. The sample yields hundreds of thousands of clones; 75% to 90% were counted once. The top ten clones comprise about 4.3% of the sample.

This sequence was found in a woman younger than 45 with acute or convalescent COVID-19. Recombination joined TRBV19 with TRBJ2-1, and possibly TRBD2, on 5 matching bases. Sample: peripheral blood. DNA sequence: TGTGCCAGTAGTATAGTTGAGGGTGAGCAGTTCTTC. Translated, it gives CASSIVEGEQFF.